The 29 T cell receptor beta chains below were found in one sample sequenced in a study of blood T cell repertoires in COVID-19. TCRdb's copy holds only in-frame clones and misses some; the assay was immunoSEQ multiplex PCR. The repertoire has fewer than 400,000 clones, around four fifths of them found once; the top ten carry 2.5% to 3%. Sequenced material: peripheral blood. The receptor source for this set is a young man with active or convalescent COVID-19.

The V gene is TRBV20-1, the J gene TRBJ2-7, with 8 nucleotides matching TRBD2. CDR3 length equals 13 residues. V was pared by 3 bases and J by 0 bases, with 1 base of the junction left unmatched. Germline lookup yields CDR1 DFQATT and CDR2 SNEGSKA (reference sequence). DNA of the CDR3: TGCAGTGCTAGTACTAGCGGCTCCTACGAGCAGTACTTC. Its protein product is CSASTSGSYEQYF.

V gene TRBV5-6 combines with J gene TRBJ2-1; 11 positions match TRBD2. The CDR3 consists of 15 residues. V shed 2 bases and J 6 bases; nucleotides not matched to a gene: 4. CDR1 and CDR2 (germline): SGHDT, YYEEEE. The DNA for the CDR3 is TGTGCCAGCAGCTTCCTAGCGGGAGGACCCAATGAGCAGTTCTTC. This translates into CASSFLAGGPNEQFF.

The V and J genes are TRBV7-2 and TRBJ1-5; D is uncertain. Germline CDR1 reads SGHTA; CDR2 reads FQGNSA. The ends were cut back, 5 bases at V and 0 bases at J, with 17 bases in the middle. The CDR3 extends over 17 amino acids. CDR3 protein: CASSLGGGVYSNQPQHF. For the CDR3, the DNA is TGTGCCAGCAGCCTCGGAGGTGGCGTATATAGCAATCAGCCCCAGCATTTT.

The chain links TRBV5-1 to TRBJ2-7, with D perhaps TRBD1 (6 bases). The CDR3 length is 15 residues. Germline-derived CDR1 and CDR2 are SGHRS and YFSETQ. V was shortened by 0 bases and J by 0 bases, with 10 bases between the two germline ends. The CDR3 loop is CASSLVGHSSYEQYF. As DNA, the CDR3 is TGCGCCAGCAGCTTGGTGGGACATTCCTCCTACGAGCAGTACTTC.

Comment on this clone: This sample also contains other DNA sequences that code for the same CDR3. The J gene is TRBJ2-1, the V gene TRBV9, with a tentative D call TRBD2 (5 bases). The CDR3 is 15 amino acids. Deletions cut 2 bases from V and 3 bases from J, with 12 bases between. Germline V lookup: CDR1 SGDLS, CDR2 YYNGEE. The DNA of the CDR3 is TGTGCCAGCAGCGTGTCGGGATCCCTCTACAATGAGCAGTTCTTC. Translating it yields CASSVSGSLYNEQFF.

The chain links TRBV4-3 to TRBJ2-1, with 9 nucleotides matching TRBD2. The CDR3 covers 15 residues. Trimming cost V 2 bases and J 1 base; bases outside gene matches: 0. Germline values: CDR1 LGHNA, CDR2 YSLEER. The CDR3 protein is CASSQLAGSYNEQFF. CDR3 nucleotides: TGCGCCAGCAGCCAACTAGCGGGGTCCTACAATGAGCAGTTCTTC.

This sequence joins TRBV11-2 and TRBJ1-5, with D tentatively TRBD1 (6 bases). The CDR3 runs 18 residues. V lost 1 base and J lost 0, with 16 bases in between. Germline V gene data show CDR1 as SGHAT and CDR2 as FQNNGV. The CDR3 sequence: CASSLGFQGSNSNQPQHF. CDR3 in DNA: TGTGCCAGCAGCTTAGGATTCCAGGGGTCAAATAGCAATCAGCCCCAGCATTTT.

The CDR3 DNA sequence: TGTGCCAGCTACCTCCTTGGGGGGGCCACAGATACGCAGTATTTT. As protein: CASYLLGGATDTQYF. This chain links TRBV5-5 with TRBJ2-3; a weak D match, TRBD2 (7 bases). V lost 7 bases and J 2 bases, leaving 17 bases between the germline ends. Germline CDR1 and CDR2: SGHKS and YYEKEE (reference sequence). This CDR3 spans 15 amino acids.

The rearrangement uses TRBV11-1 and TRBJ1-2; TRBD1 agrees at 10 bases. V shed 3 bases, J shed 9 bases, and the junction held 13 bases outside the gene matches. Germline V gene lookup returns CDR1 SGHAT and CDR2 FQDESV (reference sequence). This CDR3 contains 16 residues. CDR3 nucleotides: TGTGCCAGCAGCTTCACCCCATCGGGACAGGGGAATCGCTACACCTTC. It is translated as CASSFTPSGQGNRYTF.

The rearrangement links TRBV7-9 to TRBJ1-1; 11 nucleotides match TRBD1. Germline V gives CDR1 SEHNR, CDR2 FQNEAQ (reference sequence). The CDR3 consists of 14 residues. V shed 5 bases, J shed 2 bases, and the junction held 1 base outside the gene matches. CDR3 loop: CASSRTGGNTEAFF. CDR3 sequence (DNA): TGTGCCAGCAGCAGGACAGGGGGCAACACTGAAGCTTTCTTT.

This chain's CDR3 is CAWSVLPGGFGDTQYF. CDR3 sequence (DNA): TGTGCCTGGAGTGTATTGCCAGGGGGCTTTGGAGATACGCAGTATTTT. The chain has TRBV30 and TRBJ2-3; 8 bases are shared with TRBD1. V dropped 0 bases and J dropped 5; count of bases not matched to a gene: 10. The CDR3 is 16 residues long. Germline V gene data show CDR1 as GTSNPN and CDR2 as SVGIG (reference sequence).

V usage is TRBV27 and J usage is TRBJ2-7, with TRBD2 identical over 8 bases. The CDR3 length is 14 residues. J gave up 4 bases and V 2 bases, and 4 bases lay outside the gene matches. Germline values: CDR1 MNHEY, CDR2 SMNVEV (reference sequence). This CDR3 is CASSLGGRLYEQYF. The DNA of the CDR3 is TGTGCCAGCAGTTTAGGCGGGAGGCTATACGAGCAGTACTTC.

The chain carries TRBV10-3 and TRBJ2-4; a possible D gene is TRBD2 (6 bases). V lost 0 bases to trimming and J lost 8 bases, with 17 bases between them. CDR1 and CDR2 from the germline V gene are ENHRY and SYGVKD. The CDR3 has 16 amino acids. The CDR3 loop is CAISESRDAGGDIQYF. The CDR3 DNA sequence: TGTGCCATCAGTGAGTCTCGAGACGCTGGAGGGGACATTCAGTACTTC.

J is TRBJ2-5 and V is TRBV5-1, with 9 nucleotides matching TRBD2. Germline V gives CDR1 SGHRS, CDR2 YFSETQ. The CDR3 totals 16 residues. The junction had 8 bases not matched to a gene; V was cut back by 0 bases and J by 5 bases. The CDR3 DNA reads as TGCGCCAGCAGCTTGGTGGCGGGGGGGAGTCGGGAGACCCAGTACTTC. Residues: CASSLVAGGSRETQYF.

V is TRBV30 and J is TRBJ2-1; 10 bases map to TRBD2. The junction had 8 bases not matched to a gene; V was cut back by 5 bases and J by 7 bases. The CDR3 has 14 residues. CDR1 is GTSNPN and CDR2 is SVGIG in the germline V gene (reference sequence). CDR3 DNA: TGTGCCTGGTACCCGGGTAGCGGGAGGAATGAGCAGTTCTTC. It is translated as CAWYPGSGRNEQFF.

The rearrangement uses TRBV4-3 and TRBJ2-7; TRBD1 is a possible D gene (6 bases). CDR3 length equals 15 residues. V shed 4 bases and J shed 1 base, with 14 bases lying between them. Germline V gene lookup returns CDR1 LGHNA and CDR2 YSLEER. CDR3 amino acids: CASSRTAGDSYEQYF. The DNA of the CDR3 is TGCGCCAGCAGCCGGACGGCAGGGGATTCCTACGAGCAGTACTTC.

The chain is built from TRBV18 and TRBJ2-1; tentative D call: TRBD1 (5 bases). Germline V gives CDR1 KGHSH, CDR2 LQKENI. The CDR3 contains 16 residues. The germline V and J ends were trimmed by 0 bases and 0 bases, with 9 bases remaining between them. CDR3 nucleotide sequence: TGTGCCAGCTCACCACCGGACAAAAGCTCCTACAATGAGCAGTTCTTC. Translation gives CASSPPDKSSYNEQFF.

This sequence joins TRBV5-6 and TRBJ2-5; D is ambiguous. Per the germline V gene, CDR1 is SGHDT and CDR2 is YYEEEE. The CDR3 spans 15 residues. Trimming took 1 base from V and 5 from J, leaving 15 bases between them. The CDR3 sequence is CASSLLRLAVETQYF. Here the CDR3 DNA reads TGTGCCAGCAGCTTGCTTCGGTTAGCAGTCGAGACCCAGTACTTC.

This chain uses TRBV7-9 with TRBJ2-7; 9 bases agree with TRBD1. The CDR3 runs to 18 residues. In germline, CDR1 is SEHNR, CDR2 FQNEAQ (reference sequence). V dropped 1 base and J dropped 1; count of bases not matched to a gene: 11. This chain's CDR3 is CASSLEGQGPIWSYEQYF. The CDR3 DNA follows: TGTGCCAGCAGCTTAGAGGGACAGGGACCGATTTGGTCCTACGAGCAGTACTTC.

The genes are TRBV11-2 and TRBJ2-3, with no clear D. This CDR3 comprises 16 residues. V was cut by 3 bases and J by 0 bases, with 13 bases left in between. Germline V gene sequence: CDR1 SGHAT, CDR2 FQNNGV. The CDR3 spells CASSFSPLLSTDTQYF. In nucleotides, the CDR3 is TGTGCCAGCAGCTTTTCGCCCCTGCTAAGCACAGATACGCAGTATTTT.

This sequence joins TRBV12-3 or TRBV12-4 and TRBJ2-1; TRBD1 matches 7 bases. The CDR3 extends over 12 amino acids. The V and J ends lost 7 bases and 13 bases, in that order; junction bases with no gene match: 10. This CDR3 is CASNFGTDFQFF. CDR3 DNA sequence: TGTGCCAGCAATTTCGGGACAGATTTTCAGTTCTTC.

This chain links TRBV29-1 with TRBJ2-7; a weak D match, TRBD1 (5 bases). Trimming left V 5 bases short and J 5 bases short, with 13 bases between. CDR1 and CDR2 from the germline V gene are SQVTM and ANQGSEA. The CDR3 length is 12 residues. CDR3 residues: CSVRQGSNEQYF. CDR3 nucleotides: TGCAGCGTTAGGCAGGGATCTAACGAGCAGTACTTC.

Details on this clone: The same CDR3 also results from other DNA sequences found in this sample. The chain carries TRBV7-2 and TRBJ1-2; TRBD1 matches 7 bases. Germline-derived CDR1 and CDR2 are SGHTA and FQGNSA. The CDR3 spans 14 residues. V shed 4 bases and J 7 bases; nucleotides not matched to a gene: 9. Written as DNA, the CDR3 is TGTGCCAGCAGCTATCTGGAGGGGGCGGGTGGCTACACCTTC. It translates to CASSYLEGAGGYTF.

The chain joins TRBV7-9 to TRBJ2-3, with D possibly being TRBD1 (6 bases). In germline, CDR1 is SEHNR, CDR2 FQNEAQ (reference sequence). Trimming removed 2 bases at V and 2 bases at J, with 11 bases between. CDR3 size: 15 residues. CDR3 DNA: TGTGCCAGCAGCTTAACACAGGGTCTCACAGATACGCAGTATTTT. It is translated as CASSLTQGLTDTQYF.

The V gene is TRBV7-6, the J gene TRBJ2-2, with 7 nucleotides matching TRBD2. Trimming cost V 6 bases and J 5 bases; bases outside gene matches: 9. The CDR3 covers 15 residues. Germline CDR1 SGHVS, CDR2 FNYEAQ. The CDR3 spells CASSRGLVGTGELFF. CDR3 nucleotide sequence: TGTGCCAGCAGTAGAGGACTAGTTGGTACCGGGGAGCTGTTTTTT.

V and J are TRBV5-1 and TRBJ2-3; tentatively, D is TRBD2 (5 bases). There are 14 residues in the CDR3. Germline V gene data show CDR1 as SGHRS and CDR2 as YFSETQ. V shed 3 bases and J shed 1 base, with 9 bases lying between them. This CDR3 reads CASSSTGGTDTQYF. The CDR3 DNA is TGCGCCAGCAGCTCTACCGGGGGCACAGATACGCAGTATTTT.

The chain couples TRBV2 to TRBJ2-7; D call uncertain. Germline values: CDR1 SNHLY, CDR2 FYNNEI. This CDR3 spans 12 amino acids. Trimming stripped 4 bases from V and 0 bases from J, with 4 bases between. The CDR3 nucleotides are TGTGCCAGCAGTGGTTACTCCTACGAGCAGTACTTC. It specifies CASSGYSYEQYF.

V gene TRBV2 combines with J gene TRBJ2-3; 9 nucleotides agree with TRBD2. The CDR3 is 14 amino acids. From germline, CDR1 is SNHLY and CDR2 FYNNEI. Germline trimming cut 7 bases from V and 3 bases from J; bases unmatched to any gene: 5. CDR3 in amino acids: CASMAGGLTDTQYF. The CDR3 bases are TGTGCCAGCATGGCGGGGGGGCTAACAGATACGCAGTATTTT.

The CDR3 bases are TGTGCCTGGAGCGCTGAGGAAAGCGGGAGCACAGATACGCAGTATTTT. Encoded protein: CAWSAEESGSTDTQYF. The J gene is TRBJ2-3, the V gene TRBV30, with D perhaps matching TRBD2 (6 bases). Trimming removed 3 bases at V and 0 bases at J, with 16 bases between. The CDR3 is 16 amino acids. From germline, CDR1 is GTSNPN and CDR2 SVGIG (reference sequence).